The clone carrying this T cell receptor (beta chain) was recorded once. Its antigen is not known. Generated by immunoSEQ multiplex PCR, the TCRdb table keeps only in-frame clones and is missing some. The repertoire holds approximately 100,000 clones, with roughly nine tenths as singletons. The data belong to a study of T cell responses to AZD1222 COVID-19 vaccine. The study, taken as a whole, reports: As reported, nearly half of all spike-specific TCRs target variant regions that are unmutated.

This CDR3 is 14 amino acids long. V was clipped by 6 bases and J by 7 bases; unmatched bases: 7. Germline-derived CDR1 and CDR2 are MRHNA and SNTAGT. This receptor was identified in an adult who received the MenACWY meningococcal vaccine as a control. The chain is built from TRBV6-4 and TRBJ1-1; 11 nucleotides line up with TRBD1. Source: peripheral blood, taken 28 days after the second dose of the MenACWY control vaccine. The CDR3 region is CASSRTGGAGEAFF. CDR3 nucleotides: TGTGCCAGCAGCCGGACAGGGGGCGCGGGTGAAGCTTTCTTT.